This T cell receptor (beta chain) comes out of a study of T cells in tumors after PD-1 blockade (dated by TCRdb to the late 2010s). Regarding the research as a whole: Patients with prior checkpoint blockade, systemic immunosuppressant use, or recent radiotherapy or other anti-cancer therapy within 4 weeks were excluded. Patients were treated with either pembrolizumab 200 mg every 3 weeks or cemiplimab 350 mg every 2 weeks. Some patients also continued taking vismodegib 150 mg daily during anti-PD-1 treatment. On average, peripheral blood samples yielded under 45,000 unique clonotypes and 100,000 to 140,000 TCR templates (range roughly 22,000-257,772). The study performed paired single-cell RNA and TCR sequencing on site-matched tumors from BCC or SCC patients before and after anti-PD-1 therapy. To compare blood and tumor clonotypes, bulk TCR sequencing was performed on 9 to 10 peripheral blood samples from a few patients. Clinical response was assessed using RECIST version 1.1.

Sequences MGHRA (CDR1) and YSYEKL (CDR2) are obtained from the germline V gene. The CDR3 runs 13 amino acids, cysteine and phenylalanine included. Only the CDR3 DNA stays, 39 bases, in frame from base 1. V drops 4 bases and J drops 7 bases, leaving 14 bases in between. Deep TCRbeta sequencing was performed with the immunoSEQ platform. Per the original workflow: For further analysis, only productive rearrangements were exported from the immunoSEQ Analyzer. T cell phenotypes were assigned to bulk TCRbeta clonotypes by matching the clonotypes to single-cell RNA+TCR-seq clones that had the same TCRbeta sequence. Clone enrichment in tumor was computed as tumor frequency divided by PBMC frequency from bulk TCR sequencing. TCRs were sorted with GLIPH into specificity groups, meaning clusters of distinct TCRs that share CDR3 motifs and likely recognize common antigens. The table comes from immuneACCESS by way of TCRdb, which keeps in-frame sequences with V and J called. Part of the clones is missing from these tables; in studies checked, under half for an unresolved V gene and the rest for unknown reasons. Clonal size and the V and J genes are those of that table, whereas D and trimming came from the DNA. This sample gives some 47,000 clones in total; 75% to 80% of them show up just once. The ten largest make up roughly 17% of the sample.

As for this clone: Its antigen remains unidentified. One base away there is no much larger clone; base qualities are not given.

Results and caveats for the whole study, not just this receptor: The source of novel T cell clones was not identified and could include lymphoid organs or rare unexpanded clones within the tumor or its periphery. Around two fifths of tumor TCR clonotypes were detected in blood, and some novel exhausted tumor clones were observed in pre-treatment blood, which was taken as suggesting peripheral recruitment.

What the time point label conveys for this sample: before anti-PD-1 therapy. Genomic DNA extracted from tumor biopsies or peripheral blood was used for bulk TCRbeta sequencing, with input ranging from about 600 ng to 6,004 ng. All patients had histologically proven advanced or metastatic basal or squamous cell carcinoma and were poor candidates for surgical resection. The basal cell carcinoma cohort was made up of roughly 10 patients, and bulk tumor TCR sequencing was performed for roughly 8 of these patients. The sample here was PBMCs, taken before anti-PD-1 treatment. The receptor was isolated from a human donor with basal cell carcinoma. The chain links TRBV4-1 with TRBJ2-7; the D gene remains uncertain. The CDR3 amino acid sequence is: CASSLDGLREQYF. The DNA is TGCGCCAGCAGCCTTGACGGGCTGCGGGAGCAGTACTTC.